This T cell receptor (beta chain) was sequenced during a study of blood T cell repertoires in COVID-19 (dated by TCRdb to between 2020 and 2021). Background on the whole study: The collaborator samples originated in the United States, Italy and Spain and spanned the acute and convalescent phases of COVID-19. HLA class I and class II types, where available, came from metadata supplied by the sample provider rather than from assay-based typing. The material from the prospective study consisted of cDNA or gDNA derived from T cells, B-cell-depleted T cells, or PBMCs. The samples were drawn from two sources: the first 160 participants of the ongoing ImmuneRACE study, and fewer than 1,500 subjects contributed by 6 global collaborators. A de-identified subject ID, COVID-19 status, age in years and sex were almost always included in the sample metadata. Deeply sampled blood TCRbeta repertoires from subjects exposed to, actively infected with, or recovered from COVID-19 were included in the dataset. The repertoires were made available in a free public database intended to serve as a resource for research on the immune response to SARS-CoV-2. Summary of the overall study and its limitations: The quantity of clinical and demographic metadata differed by source and by participant and was supplied without curation.

TCRbeta CDR3 regions were amplified from genomic DNA by means of the immunoSEQ Assay, a bias-controlled multiplex PCR. The study's processing was this. Nucleated cell counts per sample were estimated from amplification of reference gene primers within the assay. Sequence reads were collapsed and filtered to measure the absolute abundance of every unique TCRbeta CDR3 rearrangement. For each sample, productive Simpson clonality was calculated as the square root of Simpson's diversity index across productive rearrangements. The immuneACCESS repertoire file appears here via TCRdb, limited to in-frame rearrangements. These files lack a portion of the clones; in checked studies, under half of the deficit traces to unresolved V genes, and the cause of the others is not known. Clone size and V and J calls were adopted from that table, with D and trimming inferred from the DNA. The sample table contains 250,000 to 350,000 clones; only one count was recorded for 70% to 85% of them. In total, the top ten clones hold roughly 1.5% of the sample.

One collaborating source in Seattle enrolled patients while the patients were actively infected and followed the patients over time throughout the course of disease. Each collaborating institution followed its own protocols to collect whole blood in K2EDTA tubes. For TCRbeta analysis, collaborators shipped samples in one of three forms: frozen whole blood, isolated PBMCs, or DNA extracted from either of those sample types. Deletion took 1 base off V and 6 bases off J, with a span of 10 bases between the germline ends. The CDR3 contains 12 residues, cysteine and phenylalanine counted. The read is trimmed to its CDR3 DNA, 36 bases read in frame from base 1. CDR1 and CDR2, per the germline V gene (reference sequence), are GTSNPN and SVGIG. On this clone: What this receptor recognizes is not known. No quality values exist for individual bases; no much larger clone is one base distant.

The rearrangement combines TRBV30 with TRBJ2-7, with the D segment identity uncertain. This TCR was recovered from a human donor with COVID-19, enrolled during active disease. The donor label of this sample is uncertain. The sample taken for sequencing was peripheral blood. The DNA sequence is as follows: TGTGCCTGGAGTGCCAGTAGAGGCGAGCAGTACTTC. Its amino acids are CAWSASRGEQYF.